This T cell receptor (beta chain) is drawn from a study of blood T cell repertoires in COVID-19. As for the study in general: Samples taken during acute and convalescent COVID-19 were collected in the United States, Italy and Spain. Nucleic acid was either cDNA or gDNA, and it came from T cells, B-cell-depleted T cells, or PBMCs.

Clones were sequenced by immunoSEQ multiplex PCR, and TCRdb holds only the in-frame ones, with some missing. The repertoire consists of around 100,000 clones, with approximately 88% occurring once and the leading ten covering 0.83%. V was shortened by 4 bases and J by 2 bases, with 18 bases between the two germline ends. This CDR3 is built from 16 residues. Germline-derived CDR1 and CDR2 are SGDLS and YYNGEE. The source of this sequence is a woman in her 70s with acute or convalescent COVID-19. The chain joins TRBV9 to TRBJ2-5; D is possibly TRBD1 (5 bases). The specimen sequenced was peripheral blood. CDR3 region: CASSPSPSQGQETQYF. Here the CDR3 DNA reads TGTGCCAGCAGCCCCTCCCCCTCTCAGGGACAAGAGACCCAGTACTTC.